This TCR beta chain emerged from a study of metastatic and nonmetastatic thyroid tumors. About the study: It was across blood and tumor or nodule tissue from malignant and benign thyroid patients that repertoires were compared. The study, taken as a whole, reports: Compared with benign nodules, malignant thyroid tumors were reported to have significantly higher TCR beta diversity in both blood and tumor.

All patients were untreated before thyroid surgery. From the PCR reads, TCRdb re-called clones with MiXCR. The sample shows approximately 30,000 clones, approximately 31% of them seen only once. Trimming stripped 5 bases from V and 9 bases from J, with 8 bases between. This CDR3 has 12 amino acids. Germline lookup yields CDR1 LNHDA and CDR2 SQIVND (reference sequence). This clone is classed as medium-sized (0.01 to 0.1%). Its specificity is unknown. The rearrangement uses TRBV19 and TRBJ1-6; no clear D gene. The sequence was collected from a female donor with papillary thyroid cancer or a benign thyroid nodule (not recorded which). Some clones in this sample may be carry-over from other donors' samples. The sequenced material came from blood. The CDR3 protein is CASSVRGSPLHF. In DNA form, the CDR3 reads TGTGCCAGTAGTGTCCGGGGTTCACCCCTCCACTTT.